This TCR beta chain was observed in a study of blood T cell repertoires in COVID-19. The table came from immunoSEQ multiplex PCR; TCRdb's copy has only in-frame clones and leaves some out. The top ten hold roughly 1.6% of the sample, which has 130,000 to 150,000 clones, 80% to 90% seen once. This clone was picked up one time. Sample: peripheral blood. The sequence derives from a woman aged 50 to 65 with acute or convalescent COVID-19.

Here the CDR3 reads CASSPIQGIGEQYF. The CDR3 bases are TGTGCCAGCAGTCCGATACAGGGAATTGGCGAGCAGTACTTC. The V and J genes are TRBV6-5 and TRBJ2-7; a possible D gene is TRBD1 (6 bases). Germline values: CDR1 MNHEY, CDR2 SVGAGI. Trimming took 5 bases from V and 6 from J, leaving 17 bases between them. This CDR3 contains 14 residues.